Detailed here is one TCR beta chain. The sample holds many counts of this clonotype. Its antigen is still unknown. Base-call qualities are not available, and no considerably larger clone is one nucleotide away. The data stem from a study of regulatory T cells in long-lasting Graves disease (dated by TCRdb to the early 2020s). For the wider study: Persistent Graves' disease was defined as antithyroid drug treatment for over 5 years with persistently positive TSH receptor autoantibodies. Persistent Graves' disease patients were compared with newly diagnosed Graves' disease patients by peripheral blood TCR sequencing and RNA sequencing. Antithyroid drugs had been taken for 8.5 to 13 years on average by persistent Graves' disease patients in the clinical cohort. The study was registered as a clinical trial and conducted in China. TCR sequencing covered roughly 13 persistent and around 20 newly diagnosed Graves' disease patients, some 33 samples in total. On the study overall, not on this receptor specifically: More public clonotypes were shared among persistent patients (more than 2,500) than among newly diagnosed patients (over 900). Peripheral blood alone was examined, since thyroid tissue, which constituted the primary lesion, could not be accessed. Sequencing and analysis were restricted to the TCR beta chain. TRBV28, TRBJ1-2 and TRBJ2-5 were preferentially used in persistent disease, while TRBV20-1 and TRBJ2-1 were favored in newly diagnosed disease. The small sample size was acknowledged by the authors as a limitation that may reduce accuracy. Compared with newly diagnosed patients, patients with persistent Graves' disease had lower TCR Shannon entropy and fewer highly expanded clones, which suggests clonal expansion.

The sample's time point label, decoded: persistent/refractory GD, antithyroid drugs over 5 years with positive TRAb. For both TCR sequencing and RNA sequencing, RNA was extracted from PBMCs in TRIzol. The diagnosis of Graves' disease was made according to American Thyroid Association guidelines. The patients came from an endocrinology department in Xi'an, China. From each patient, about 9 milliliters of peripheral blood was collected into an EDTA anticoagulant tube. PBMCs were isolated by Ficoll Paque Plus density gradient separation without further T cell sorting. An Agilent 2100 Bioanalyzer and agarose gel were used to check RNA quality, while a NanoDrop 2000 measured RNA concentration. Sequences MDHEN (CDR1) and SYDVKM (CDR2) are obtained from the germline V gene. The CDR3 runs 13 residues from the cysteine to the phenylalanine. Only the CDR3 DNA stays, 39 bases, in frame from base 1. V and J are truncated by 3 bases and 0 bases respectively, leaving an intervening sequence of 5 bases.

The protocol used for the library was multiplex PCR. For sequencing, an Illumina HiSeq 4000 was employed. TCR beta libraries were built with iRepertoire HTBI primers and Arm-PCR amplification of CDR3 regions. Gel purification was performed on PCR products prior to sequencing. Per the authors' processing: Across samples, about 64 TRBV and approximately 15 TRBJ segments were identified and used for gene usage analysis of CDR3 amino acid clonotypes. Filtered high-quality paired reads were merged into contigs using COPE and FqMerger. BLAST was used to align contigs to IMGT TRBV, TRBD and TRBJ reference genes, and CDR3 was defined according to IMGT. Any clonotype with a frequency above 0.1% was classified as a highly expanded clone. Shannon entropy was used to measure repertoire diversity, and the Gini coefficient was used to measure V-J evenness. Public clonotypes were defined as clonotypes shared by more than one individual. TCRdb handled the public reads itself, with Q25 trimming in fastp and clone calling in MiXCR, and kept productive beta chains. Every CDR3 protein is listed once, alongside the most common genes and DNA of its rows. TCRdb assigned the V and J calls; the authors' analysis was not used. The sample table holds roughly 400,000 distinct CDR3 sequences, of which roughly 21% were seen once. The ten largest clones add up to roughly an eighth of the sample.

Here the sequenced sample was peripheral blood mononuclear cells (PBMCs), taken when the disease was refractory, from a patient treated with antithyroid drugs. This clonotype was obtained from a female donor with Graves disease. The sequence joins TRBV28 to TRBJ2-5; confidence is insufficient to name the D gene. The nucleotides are TGTGCCAGCAGTTTGGAGTACCAAGAGACCCAGTACTTC. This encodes CASSLEYQETQYF.